This T cell receptor (beta chain) was found in a study of response to subunit inactivated influenza vaccine (dated by TCRdb to between 2017 and 2018). About the study as a whole: Deep quantitative T cell receptor repertoire profiling was used in the study to track responses to a trivalent subunit inactivated influenza vaccine.

The germline V gene specifies MDHEN as CDR1 and SYDVKM as CDR2. The CDR3 starts with the cysteine, ends with the phenylalanine, and has 17 residues. Left in the record is the CDR3 DNA by itself, 51 bases read in frame from the first base. V and J are trimmed by 5 bases and 4 bases, and the gene matches miss 13 bases of the junction. Turning to this clonotype: The antigen it recognizes is unknown. No per-base quality is available; no much larger clone lies one base away.

Library preparation used RT-PCR. For sequencing, an Illumina HiSeq 2500 was employed. TCRdb trimmed public reads at Q25 via fastp, called clones via MiXCR and kept in-frame beta chains. A single entry per CDR3 protein holds the most common genes and DNA from its merged rows. In all, the sample holds some 570,000 distinct CDR3 sequences, and approximately 10% of those were seen once. The ten largest clones capture more than 9.5% of the sample. Overall study results and their limits: It was suggested by the authors that each seasonal influenza vaccination may recruit only a limited number of new T cells.

This same sample was also taken into another study, of T cells expressing NK-cell markers. The second investigation adds: The TCR beta cDNA libraries were made using 5'RACE template switching, a step that added both a universal primer site and unique molecular identifiers. In sorted CD3+CD56+NKG2C+, CD3+CD56+NKG2C- and CD3+CD56-NKG2C+ T-cell subsets from several donors, TCR beta-chain repertoires were profiled. Among the eight sequenced donors, seven were HCMV-seropositive and one was HCMV-seronegative. To restrict sorting to alphabetaTCR-expressing T cells, an anti-gammadeltaTCR antibody was added in several experiments. For roughly 6 donors, the dominant CD3+CD56+NKG2C+ clonotypes were among the top 10 CD8+ clonotypes and accounted for about 1.0-7.5% of CD8+ T cells. Those dominant clonotypes were again the most abundant among CD3+CD56-NKG2C+ cells in several donors, at about 25-60.1%. Whether the expanded NKG2C-expressing T cell clones were specific for HCMV antigens remained unclear. The study sequenced eight donors, all healthy volunteers chosen at random: three men and five women. HCMV-specific IgG was detected in serum with a commercial ELISA kit to determine HCMV serostatus. Peripheral blood mononuclear cells were isolated from blood by Ficoll density gradient centrifugation. For several donors, bulk peripheral blood T-cell repertoires were also sequenced from unsorted PBMC. Synthesis of cDNA was primed from the TCR beta constant segment and was followed by two consecutive PCR amplification steps. Illumina HiSeq 2000/2500, MiSeq or NextSeq was used to sequence libraries as 2 x 150 bp reads. MIGEC was used to demultiplex reads and group reads by UMI, and MiTCR was used to assemble and quantify clonotypes. To exclude erroneous sequences, any TCR cDNA sequence not supported by at least two reads was discarded. The tcR package was used for downstream repertoire analysis, with clonotypes matched between fractions based on CDR3 nucleotide sequence plus V segment. VDJmatch was used to annotate antigen specificity against VDJdb, with one amino acid substitution in CDR3 permitted.

The sequence derives from a man aged 50-60 years who received an inactivated influenza vaccine. Donor details come from another sample of the same person, matched by shared clones. The chain is encoded by TRBV28 joined to TRBJ2-1; 8 junctional bases match TRBD2. Sequenced here: PBMCs from blood, sampled on the day of vaccination. CDR3 reads: CASSPSSGRALYNEQFF. The DNA sequence follows: TGTGCCAGCAGTCCCTCAAGCGGGAGAGCCCTATACAATGAGCAGTTCTTC.